These 23 T cell receptor beta chains originate from one sample sequenced in a study of cytomegalovirus exposure and HLA in healthy donors. Clones were sequenced by immunoSEQ multiplex PCR, and TCRdb holds only the in-frame ones, with some missing. The sample records 150,000 to 200,000 clones, about 90% being singletons. The specimen sequenced was PBMCs. These receptors all stem from a man between 18 and 35 years old in good health and CMV-seropositive.

This clone was seen repeatedly, ten times or more. Here the CDR3 DNA reads TGCACCAGCAGCCAACGACGACTAGCGGGAAATTTCGAGCAGTACTTC. Protein product: CTSSQRRLAGNFEQYF. The genes are TRBV1 and TRBJ2-7; TRBD2 reflects the table's D call only, with no check against the DNA. TRBV1 is annotated as a pseudogene. This CDR3 spans 16 amino acids.

As DNA, the CDR3 is TGTGCCAGCAGTTTTTTTGGAGGGACAGGGAATAGCAATCAGCCCCAGCATTTT. It is translated as CASSFFGGTGNSNQPQHF. The chain recombines TRBV28 with TRBJ1-5; 9 bases map to TRBD1. V was pared by 3 bases and J by 0 bases, with 9 bases of the junction left unmatched. This CDR3 contains 18 residues. The germline gives CDR1 MDHEN, CDR2 SYDVKM.

The chain couples TRBV4-1 to TRBJ1-2; D gene unclear. CDR3 length: 15 amino acids. Trimming removed 5 bases from V and 5 bases from J, with 18 bases in between. Germline values: CDR1 MGHRA, CDR2 YSYEKL. The CDR3 bases are TGCGCCAGCAGCGAAAGGGAGGGAGTGGGGTATGGCTACACCTTC. Translated: CASSEREGVGYGYTF.

The chain links TRBV15 to TRBJ1-2; D remains ambiguous. The CDR3 consists of 14 residues. The germline V and J ends were trimmed by 4 bases and 7 bases, with 16 bases remaining between them. The germline CDR1 and CDR2 sequences are LNHNV and YYDKDF (reference sequence). CDR3 bases: TGTGCCACCAGCACAGTATTATCAACCCCTGGCTACACCTTC. Translated, it gives CATSTVLSTPGYTF. The entire variable domain, with the rest obtained from reference TRBV15 and TRBJ1-2, is as follows: DAMVIQNPRYQVTQFGKPVTLSCSQTLNHNVMYWYQQKSSQAPKLLFHYYDKDFNNEADTPDNFQSRRPNTSFCFLDIRSPGLGDTAMYLCATSTVLSTPGYTFGSGTRLTVV.

The gene calls are TRBV11-3 and TRBJ2-7, with TRBD1 identical over 12 bases. Germline CDR1 reads SGHNT; CDR2 reads YENEEA. CDR3 size: 20 residues. The junction had 18 bases not matched to a gene; V was cut back by 3 bases and J by 3 bases. The CDR3 DNA is TGTGCCAGCAGCTTGGGTAGGAGGGACAGGGGGCTCCCCATTTACTACGAGCAGTACTTC. It yields the protein CASSLGRRDRGLPIYYEQYF.

The chain has TRBV6-5 and TRBJ1-1, with TRBD1 matching 7 bases. The CDR3 sequence is 15 residues long. Losses at the gene ends were 6 bases for V and 1 base for J; bases not matched to a gene: 8. The germline gives CDR1 MNHEY, CDR2 SVGAGI. DNA for the CDR3: TGTGCCAGCAGCGACACAGGGGCCAGGAACACTGAAGCTTTCTTT. Translating it yields CASSDTGARNTEAFF.

The chain recombines TRBV28 with TRBJ1-2, with a possible D match to TRBD1 (5 bases). Deletions cut 4 bases from V and 13 bases from J, with 13 bases between. The CDR3 loop spans 11 amino acids. Germline-derived CDR1 and CDR2 are MDHEN and SYDVKM. CDR3 protein: CASSSQGLSTF. CDR3 sequence (DNA): TGTGCCAGCAGTTCGCAGGGTCTTAGCACCTTC.

This clone was detected only once. The rearrangement joins TRBV30 to TRBJ1-1; tentative D call: TRBD1 (6 bases). The CDR3 loop spans 14 amino acids. Germline CDR1 is GTSNPN and CDR2 is SVGIG (reference sequence). V lost 2 bases to trimming and J lost 1 base, with 11 bases between them. The DNA of the CDR3 is TGTGCCTGGAGTCGGACAGTAACGAACACTGAAGCTTTCTTT. Amino acids: CAWSRTVTNTEAFF.

The chain combines TRBV30 with TRBJ2-3, with D tentatively TRBD1 (6 bases). V gave up 1 base and J gave up 6 bases, with 8 bases separating them. Germline V CDR1 and CDR2: GTSNPN, SVGIG (reference sequence). This CDR3 is 12 amino acids long. The CDR3 nucleotides read TGTGCCTGGAGTGCCCAGGGGGATACGCAGTATTTT. This codes for CAWSAQGDTQYF.

The chain combines TRBV5-4 with TRBJ1-1; weak D call: TRBD1 (5 bases). V was shortened by 0 bases and J by 1 base, with 7 bases between the two germline ends. The CDR3 loop spans 14 amino acids. The germline V gene has CDR1 SGHNT and CDR2 YYREEE (reference sequence). CDR3 amino acids: CASSLGGGNTEAFF. CDR3 in DNA: TGTGCCAGCAGCTTGGGCGGGGGGAACACTGAAGCTTTCTTT.

V usage is TRBV10-3 and J usage is TRBJ2-1, with TRBD1 as a possible D gene (6 bases). The germline V gene has CDR1 ENHRY and CDR2 SYGVKD. Deletions cut 7 bases from V and 1 base from J, with 14 bases between. The CDR3 loop spans 15 amino acids. The CDR3 region is CAINNRDTSYNEQFF. In DNA form, the CDR3 reads TGTGCCATCAATAACCGGGACACTTCCTACAATGAGCAGTTCTTC.

The V and J genes are TRBV2 and TRBJ2-5, with unresolved D. Germline CDR1 and CDR2: SNHLY and FYNNEI. This CDR3 spans 13 amino acids. V was pared by 2 bases and J by 5 bases, with 9 bases between. CDR3 amino acids: CASSEYGLETQYF. In nucleotides, the CDR3 is TGTGCCAGCAGTGAATACGGGTTGGAGACCCAGTACTTC.

This clone has just one count. The chain uses TRBV7-9 and TRBJ2-5; 7 nucleotides match TRBD2. CDR1 and CDR2 from the germline V gene are SEHNR and FQNEAQ (reference sequence). The CDR3 totals 16 residues. The V segment lost 7 bases and the J segment 5 bases; nucleotides outside the gene matches: 16. CDR3 loop: CASNPSYGGSRETQYF. The CDR3 nucleotides are TGTGCCAGCAACCCATCTTACGGCGGGAGTCGGGAGACCCAGTACTTC.

This clone was recorded only once. This sequence joins TRBV19 and TRBJ2-1, with a tentative D call TRBD2 (6 bases). The CDR3 runs 14 residues. Trimming removed 9 bases at V and 0 bases at J, with 12 bases between. The V gene's germline CDR1 is LNHDA and CDR2 SQIVND (reference sequence). In DNA form, the CDR3 reads TGTGCCAGCGGCGACGGGAGCTCCTACAATGAGCAGTTCTTC. It encodes CASGDGSSYNEQFF.

The chain has TRBV7-6 and TRBJ1-4; 7 bases align to TRBD1. The germline V gene has CDR1 SGHVS and CDR2 FNYEAQ. The CDR3 totals 15 residues. V trimming: 1 base; J trimming: 7 bases; junction bases outside the gene matches: 6. CDR3 loop: CASSLGTGIVEKLFF. CDR3 nucleotide sequence: TGTGCCAGCAGCTTAGGGACAGGAATTGTTGAAAAACTGTTTTTT.

The V gene is TRBV5-1, the J gene TRBJ2-3, with TRBD2 identical over 8 bases. Losses at the gene ends were 3 bases for V and 3 bases for J; bases not matched to a gene: 3. The CDR3 totals 14 residues. CDR1 and CDR2 (germline): SGHRS, YFSETQ. The CDR3 reads CASSSGLGTDTQYF. The CDR3, as DNA: TGCGCCAGCAGCTCGGGACTAGGGACAGATACGCAGTATTTT. Drawing the rest from reference TRBV5-1 and TRBJ2-3, the complete variable domain is KAGVTQTPRYLIKTRGQQVTLSCSPISGHRSVSWYQQTPGQGLQFLFEYFSETQRNKGNFPGRFSGRQFSNSRSEMNVSTLELGDSALYLCASSSGLGTDTQYFGPGTRLTVL.

The chain is built from TRBV29-1 and TRBJ2-7; no definite D call. The V gene's germline CDR1 is SQVTM and CDR2 ANQGSEA. There are 13 residues in the CDR3. V lost 2 bases and J lost 5, with 13 bases in between. The CDR3 here is CSVELASPDEQYF. The CDR3, as DNA: TGCAGCGTTGAACTGGCTAGTCCCGACGAGCAGTACTTC.

V usage is TRBV5-6 and J usage is TRBJ2-1; 12 bases match TRBD2. Germline V gene sequence: CDR1 SGHDT, CDR2 YYEEEE. V gave up 0 bases and J gave up 4 bases; unmatched junction bases: 5. The CDR3 is made up of 17 amino acids. CDR3 amino acids: CASSLAGLAGGYNEQFF. In DNA, the CDR3 is TGTGCCAGCAGCTTGGCAGGGCTAGCGGGAGGGTACAATGAGCAGTTCTTC.

The CDR3 loop is CATSTSGSGTDTQYF. CDR3 coding DNA: TGTGCCACTTCGACTAGCGGGAGTGGTACAGATACGCAGTATTTT. The chain couples TRBV27 to TRBJ2-3, with TRBD2 matching 12 bases. Germline lookup yields CDR1 MNHEY and CDR2 SMNVEV (reference sequence). The V gene end was trimmed by 10 bases and the J gene end by 3 bases; junction bases not matched to a gene: 8. This CDR3 has 15 amino acids.

The sample holds one count of this clone. The genes are TRBV30 and TRBJ1-3; D is uncertain. V was pared by 2 bases and J by 3 bases, with 14 bases between. Per the germline V gene, CDR1 is GTSNPN and CDR2 is SVGIG (reference sequence). The CDR3 covers 15 residues. CDR3: CAWSLAGNSGNTIYF. Written as DNA, the CDR3 is TGTGCCTGGAGTTTGGCGGGAAATAGTGGAAACACCATATATTTT.

The J gene is TRBJ2-1, the V gene TRBV19; D is perhaps TRBD1 (6 bases). CDR3 length equals 15 residues. V was trimmed by 7 bases and J by 0 bases, leaving 13 bases between them. The germline V gene encodes CDR1 LNHDA and CDR2 SQIVND (reference sequence). CDR3 nucleotides: TGTGCCAGTACTACGGGACATCTCTCCTACAATGAGCAGTTCTTC. It translates to CASTTGHLSYNEQFF.

The chain is built from TRBV5-1 and TRBJ2-3; 10 bases align to TRBD1. V was clipped by 0 bases and J by 2 bases; unmatched bases: 6. The CDR3 loop spans 17 amino acids. Germline CDR1 SGHRS, CDR2 YFSETQ. In DNA form, the CDR3 reads TGCGCCAGCAGCTTGGTCTTGGGACAGGGGACCACAGATACGCAGTATTTT. Translated: CASSLVLGQGTTDTQYF.

This rearrangement joins TRBV5-1 to TRBJ2-5, with TRBD2 identical over 14 bases. V was pared by 4 bases and J by 6 bases, with 5 bases of the junction left unmatched. The CDR3 has 15 residues. Germline assignment: CDR1 SGHRS and CDR2 YFSETQ. The CDR3 reads CASSTGTSGRKTQYF. CDR3 sequence (DNA): TGCGCCAGCAGCACCGGGACTAGCGGGAGAAAGACCCAGTACTTC. Combining the CDR3 with reference TRBV5-1 and TRBJ2-5 gives the whole variable domain KAGVTQTPRYLIKTRGQQVTLSCSPISGHRSVSWYQQTPGQGLQFLFEYFSETQRNKGNFPGRFSGRQFSNSRSEMNVSTLELGDSALYLCASSTGTSGRKTQYFGPGTRLLVL.